This TCR beta chain was captured by sequencing in a study of CD8 T cells in Susac syndrome. Trimming shortened V by 4 bases and J by 3 bases, and 10 bases separated the two germline ends. The V gene's germline CDR1 is DFQATT and CDR2 SNEGSKA (reference sequence). The CDR3 totals 12 residues. Blood CD8+ and CD4+ T cells underwent high-throughput TCR beta sequencing. TEMRA cells were FACS-enriched, while CD8+ and CD4+ T cells were negatively isolated. Random hexamers served to reverse transcribe about 0.45 to 1 ug RNA. Amplification of the TCR beta CDR3 was carried out by immunoSEQ multiplex PCR, which spanned a total of 54 Vbeta and 13 Jbeta segments. One entry per CDR3 protein results from TCRdb running MiXCR on the immunoSEQ multiplex PCR reads. The sample yields roughly 150,000 distinct CDR3 sequences, roughly 94% seen once.

This TCR derives from a human donor with multiple sclerosis. V and J are TRBV20-1 and TRBJ2-7; D uncertain. The source material was CD8+ T cells from PBMCs. This CDR3 reads CSATPDNYEQYF. The CDR3 nucleotides read TGCAGTGCTACCCCTGACAACTACGAGCAGTACTTC.